The 25 T cell receptor beta chains given below trace back to one sample, sequenced in a study of T cell responses to AZD1222 COVID-19 vaccine. The table came from immunoSEQ multiplex PCR; TCRdb's copy has only in-frame clones and leaves some out. The table includes some 130,000 clones, more than 75% detected once. Sequenced here: peripheral blood, sampled on day 0 of AZD1222 vaccination. These TCRs come from an adult in good health.

This chain connects TRBV7-3 to TRBJ2-3, with TRBD2 as a possible D gene (7 bases). CDR3 length: 16 amino acids. Germline CDR1 reads SGHTA; CDR2 reads FQGTGA. Trimming took off 0 bases at V and 2 bases at J, with 12 bases between the two ends. The CDR3 is CASSLTPGGPTDTQYF. DNA of the CDR3: TGTGCCAGCAGCTTAACGCCGGGGGGCCCCACAGATACGCAGTATTTT. Variable domain in full (rest from reference TRBV7-3 and TRBJ2-3): GAGVSQTPSNKVTEKGKYVELRCDPISGHTALYWYRQSLGQGPEFLIYFQGTGAADDSGLPNDRFFAVRPEGSVSTLKIQRTERGDSAVYLCASSLTPGGPTDTQYFGPGTRLTVL.

The sample holds a few counts of this clone. V is TRBV28 and J is TRBJ1-2; possible D gene TRBD1, 5 bases. The CDR3 consists of 15 residues. V lost 3 bases and J 1 base, leaving 12 bases between the germline ends. Germline V gene sequence: CDR1 MDHEN, CDR2 SYDVKM. Here the CDR3 reads CASSFEGHDNYGYTF. CDR3 nucleotides: TGTGCCAGCAGTTTTGAGGGGCATGATAACTATGGCTACACCTTC.

The CDR3 loop is CASTAPRGQGTREQFF. Here the CDR3 DNA reads TGTGCCAGTACCGCCCCTCGCGGACAGGGGACAAGAGAGCAGTTCTTC. The chain couples TRBV19 to TRBJ2-1; 9 nucleotides match TRBD1. The ends lost 7 bases at V and 10 bases at J; junction bases unmatched: 17. The CDR3 has 16 residues. Germline V lookup: CDR1 LNHDA, CDR2 SQIVND (reference sequence). The full variable domain, its missing parts supplied by reference TRBV19 and TRBJ2-1, is DGGITQSPKYLFRKEGQNVTLSCEQNLNHDAMYWYRQDPGQGLRLIYYSQIVNDFQKGDIAEGYSVSREKKESFPLTVTSAQKNPTAFYLCASTAPRGQGTREQFFGPGTRLTVL.

V usage is TRBV11-2 and J usage is TRBJ1-3; the match to TRBD1 covers 9 bases. The V and J ends lost 0 bases and 4 bases, in that order; junction bases with no gene match: 4. The CDR3 length is 16 residues. In germline, CDR1 is SGHAT, CDR2 FQNNGV. CDR3 sequence: CASSLDPGTGGNTIYF. The CDR3 DNA follows: TGTGCCAGCAGCTTAGATCCGGGGACAGGGGGAAACACCATATATTTT.

V gene TRBV28 combines with J gene TRBJ1-4; 7 bases fit TRBD1. Germline V gene data show CDR1 as MDHEN and CDR2 as SYDVKM. CDR3 length equals 16 residues. The junction had 13 bases not matched to a gene; V was cut back by 4 bases and J by 8 bases. This CDR3 reads CASSSRQGVRWEKLFF. The CDR3 DNA reads TGTGCCAGCAGTTCAAGACAGGGAGTGAGGTGGGAAAAACTGTTTTTT.

The V and J genes are TRBV19 and TRBJ2-2, with D maybe TRBD2 (6 bases). V was trimmed by 6 bases and J by 5 bases, leaving 19 bases between them. Germline V lookup: CDR1 LNHDA, CDR2 SQIVND (reference sequence). The CDR3 spans 16 residues. Written as DNA, the CDR3 is TGTGCCAGTAGAGGTCGGGAGCTAGCGTCAACCGGGGAGCTGTTTTTT. Translated, it gives CASRGRELASTGELFF.

The V and J genes are TRBV12-5 and TRBJ2-7; TRBD1 is a possible D gene (5 bases). Trimming removed 1 base at V and 0 bases at J, with 16 bases between. The length of the CDR3 is 17 residues. The germline V gene encodes CDR1 LGHNT and CDR2 FRNRAP. The DNA for the CDR3 is TGTGCTAGTGGTTTGGAGGTAGGGGCAGGGTCCTCCTACGAGCAGTACTTC. It specifies CASGLEVGAGSSYEQYF.

The rearrangement links TRBV5-6 to TRBJ2-7; TRBD2 agrees at 7 bases. Germline CDR1 and CDR2: SGHDT and YYEEEE. Trimming at V came to 1 base and at J to 1 base, leaving 5 bases not matched to a gene. The CDR3 totals 15 residues. The CDR3 sequence is CASSLLGGVSYEQYF. The CDR3 DNA follows: TGTGCCAGCAGCTTGCTGGGGGGGGTGTCCTACGAGCAGTACTTC.

The chain employs TRBV30 and TRBJ2-2; D gene ambiguous. Between the trimmed V and J ends, which lost 0 bases and 2 bases, there was a span of 10 bases. The length of the CDR3 is 15 residues. The germline gives CDR1 GTSNPN, CDR2 SVGIG (reference sequence). The CDR3 DNA follows: TGTGCCTGGAGTGTATCCAGTGTAAACACCGGGGAGCTGTTTTTT. Encoded protein: CAWSVSSVNTGELFF.

J is TRBJ1-2 and V is TRBV3-1 (or the pseudogene TRBV3-2); 7 positions agree with TRBD1. Per the germline V gene, CDR1 is LGHDT and CDR2 is YNNKEL (reference sequence). This CDR3 has 13 residues. The V and J ends lost 6 bases and 3 bases, in that order; junction bases with no gene match: 4. The CDR3 DNA follows: TGTGCCAGCAGGCACAGGGGCGACTATGGCTACACCTTC. It encodes CASRHRGDYGYTF.

The chain has TRBV5-1 and TRBJ1-1; 7 bases map to TRBD1. The CDR3 runs 14 residues. The ends lost 7 bases at V and 6 bases at J; junction bases unmatched: 12. The V gene's germline CDR1 is SGHRS and CDR2 YFSETQ. CDR3 protein: CASGQGVSASEAFF. DNA for the CDR3: TGCGCCAGCGGCCAGGGGGTCTCTGCTTCTGAAGCTTTCTTT.

The chain uses TRBV4-2 and TRBJ2-1, with TRBD2 identical over 9 bases. This CDR3 is built from 16 residues. From germline, CDR1 is LGHNA and CDR2 YNFKEQ. After removal of 3 bases from V and 7 bases from J, the junction contained 10 bases not matched to a gene. The CDR3 protein is CASSQHSGTSMNEQFF. For the CDR3, the DNA is TGTGCCAGCAGCCAGCACTCCGGGACTAGCATGAATGAGCAGTTCTTC.

The CDR3 DNA sequence: TGTGCCACCAGTGATTCGGACAGGGTCTATGGCTACACCTTC. Translating gives CATSDSDRVYGYTF. The chain has TRBV24-1 and TRBJ1-2, with 8 nucleotides matching TRBD1. The germline V gene encodes CDR1 KGHDR and CDR2 SFDVKD. The CDR3 has 14 amino acids. V dropped 2 bases and J dropped 4; count of bases not matched to a gene: 2.

The chain uses TRBV27 and TRBJ1-4; no clear D. With 3 bases removed from V and 3 bases from J, the gap between germline ends came to 5 bases. Per germline, CDR1 MNHEY and CDR2 SMNVEV (reference sequence). The CDR3 is made up of 13 amino acids. CDR3: CASSFRPNEKLFF. DNA of the CDR3: TGTGCCAGCAGTTTCAGGCCTAATGAAAAACTGTTTTTT.

V usage is TRBV12-3 or TRBV12-4 and J usage is TRBJ1-5; weak D call: TRBD1 (5 bases). The CDR3 runs to 12 residues. V gave up 7 bases and J gave up 4 bases, with 8 bases separating them. The CDR3 region has the DNA TGTGCCAGCACCCAGGGAAATCAGCCCCAGCATTTT. The encoded protein is CASTQGNQPQHF.

The rearrangement uses TRBV5-4 and TRBJ2-2; D uncertain. CDR1 SGHNT and CDR2 YYREEE come from the germline V gene (reference sequence). The CDR3 has 16 amino acids. V was cut by 0 bases and J by 6 bases, with 15 bases left in between. The CDR3 bases are TGTGCCAGCAGCTTGGCTGGTGGGGTAAAGGCCGGGGAGCTGTTTTTT. Its protein product is CASSLAGGVKAGELFF.

This rearrangement joins TRBV7-8 to TRBJ1-2; D is unclear. This CDR3 has 15 amino acids. CDR1 is SGHVS and CDR2 is FQNEAQ in the germline V gene. Deletions cut 5 bases from V and 2 bases from J, with 15 bases between. CDR3 sequence reads: CASSLAGGSNYGYTF. CDR3 DNA: TGTGCCAGCAGCCTCGCGGGAGGGTCCAACTATGGCTACACCTTC.

The chain uses TRBV28 and TRBJ2-5; TRBD2 matches at 9 bases. The junction had 9 bases not matched to a gene; V was cut back by 8 bases and J by 2 bases. The germline V gene has CDR1 MDHEN and CDR2 SYDVKM. The CDR3 runs to 15 residues. This CDR3 is CASLGSSGTQETQYF. Here the CDR3 DNA reads TGTGCCAGCCTGGGGTCTAGCGGGACTCAAGAGACCCAGTACTTC.

The chain recombines TRBV7-8 with TRBJ1-1; TRBD1 aligns across 8 bases. V lost 5 bases and J lost 1; bases outside the gene matches: 3. This CDR3 contains 14 residues. Germline assignment: CDR1 SGHVS and CDR2 FQNEAQ. The CDR3 region is CASSPGQGNTEAFF. CDR3 DNA: TGTGCCAGCAGCCCTGGACAGGGGAACACTGAAGCTTTCTTT.

The chain links TRBV11-2 to TRBJ2-1; TRBD2 agrees at 9 bases. Germline CDR1 SGHAT, CDR2 FQNNGV. Unmatched junction bases numbered 5, after V lost 1 base and J lost 7 bases. The CDR3 loop spans 15 amino acids. The CDR3 sequence is CASSLGGGAPNEQFF. The CDR3 region has the DNA TGTGCCAGCAGCTTAGGCGGGGGGGCCCCAAATGAGCAGTTCTTC.

The chain recombines TRBV3-1 (or the pseudogene TRBV3-2) with TRBJ1-4, with 7 nucleotides matching TRBD1. CDR1 LGHDT and CDR2 YNNKEL come from the germline V gene (reference sequence). Unmatched junction bases numbered 7, after V lost 1 base and J lost 8 bases. This CDR3 is 15 amino acids long. The CDR3: CASSQAGRGKEKLFF. In DNA, the CDR3 is TGTGCCAGCAGCCAAGCTGGCAGGGGGAAAGAAAAACTGTTTTTT.

The chain has TRBV6-6 and TRBJ2-3; weak D call: TRBD2 (6 bases). This CDR3 is 14 amino acids long. CDR1 and CDR2 (germline): MNHNY, SVGAGI (reference sequence). V lost 2 bases, J lost 5 bases, and 11 bases lay in between. The CDR3 is CASSYNRERDTQYF. The CDR3 nucleotides are TGTGCCAGCAGTTACAACCGGGAGAGAGATACGCAGTATTTT.

This chain uses TRBV28 with TRBJ2-1; TRBD2 aligns across 10 bases. The CDR3 loop spans 15 amino acids. The ends lost 7 bases at V and 7 bases at J; junction bases unmatched: 10. CDR1 is MDHEN and CDR2 is SYDVKM in the germline V gene. The CDR3 sequence: CASTSSGGAWNEQFF. Here the CDR3 DNA reads TGTGCCAGCACCTCCAGCGGGGGGGCCTGGAATGAGCAGTTCTTC.

V is TRBV18 and J is TRBJ1-1; D perhaps matches TRBD1 (5 bases). Germline V lookup: CDR1 KGHSH, CDR2 LQKENI. The CDR3 runs to 13 residues. Trimming pared 3 bases from V and 10 bases from J, leaving 15 bases between. CDR3 bases: TGTGCCAGCTCACCGGTCCTAGGGGATCGAGCTTTCTTT. Translation: CASSPVLGDRAFF.

The J gene is TRBJ2-5, the V gene TRBV5-4; D possibly uses TRBD1 or TRBD2 (5 bases each). The length of the CDR3 is 16 residues. V was pared by 1 base and J by 1 base, with 14 bases between. Germline loops: CDR1 SGHNT, CDR2 YYREEE (reference sequence). CDR3 nucleotides: TGTGCCAGCAGCTTGTTAATGGGACCTACCCAAGAGACCCAGTACTTC. This translates into CASSLLMGPTQETQYF.